Each of the 26 T cell receptor beta chains below was sequenced from the same sample in a study of CD8+CD57+ T cells in acquired aplastic anemia. Genomic DNA templated the TCR beta VDJ and CDR3 profiling. TCRdb independently ran MiXCR on the reads; one entry per CDR3 protein. Among 250,000 or so distinct CDR3 sequences, 45% to 50% were seen once, and the ten largest hold 7.8%. Flow cytometry had shown expanded CD8+CD57+ cells in the patients chosen for sequencing. Sequenced input: sorted CD4+, CD8+, or CD8+CD57+ T cells (not recorded which) from PBMCs. The receptors shown here come from a human donor with aplastic anemia.

This clonotype has only a few counts. V is TRBV3-1 and J is TRBJ2-7, with 7 bases identical to TRBD1. CDR1 is LGHDT, CDR2 YNNKEL, per germline (reference sequence). V was clipped by 3 bases and J by 2 bases; unmatched bases: 10. There are 16 residues in the CDR3. DNA for the CDR3: TGTGCCAGCAGCCAGAGCCGGGACAGCATTACCTACGAGCAGTACTTC. Translating it yields CASSQSRDSITYEQYF.

The chain couples TRBV7-3 to TRBJ2-3; D remains unclear. Germline V CDR1 and CDR2: SGHTA, FQGTGA. The CDR3 spans 11 residues. Trimming cost V 1 base and J 11 bases, with 7 bases left between them. CDR3 region: CASSLNNEQYF. In nucleotides, the CDR3 is TGTGCCAGCAGCTTAAACAATGAGCAGTATTTT.

Worth noting for this clonotype: This clone may be a read error of a much larger clone one base away. The genes are TRBV7-3 and TRBJ2-7; D call uncertain. The CDR3 loop spans 14 amino acids. Germline CDR1 SGHTA, CDR2 FQGTGA. CDR3 residues: CASSEDPVTPGQYF. CDR3 nucleotides: TGCGCCAGCAGCGAAGACCCCGTGACGCCAGGACAGTACTTC.

This clonotype has just a few counts. V and J are TRBV6-5 and TRBJ2-7, with 10 bases lining up with TRBD1. Germline trimming cut 2 bases from V and 2 bases from J; bases unmatched to any gene: 6. Germline values: CDR1 MNHEY, CDR2 SVGAGI. The CDR3 length is 16 residues. The CDR3 protein is CASSYTGTGVPYEQYF. CDR3 sequence (DNA): TGTGCCAGCAGTTACACCGGGACAGGGGTTCCCTACGAGCAGTACTTC.

This clonotype was recorded many times. The genes are TRBV15 and TRBJ1-4; D ambiguous. The CDR3 length is 16 residues. Germline CDR1 is LNHNV and CDR2 is YYDKDF (reference sequence). V was shortened by 3 bases and J by 5 bases, with 16 bases between the two germline ends. The CDR3 loop is CATSSSSGARNEKLFF. CDR3 DNA sequence: TGTGCCACCAGCAGTTCCAGTGGAGCCAGAAATGAAAAACTGTTTTTT.

This chain links TRBV6-6 with TRBJ2-7; a possible D gene is TRBD1 (6 bases). The V end lost 6 bases, the J end lost 0 bases, and 18 bases lay between the germline ends. Germline assignment: CDR1 MNHNY and CDR2 SVGAGI (reference sequence). This CDR3 comprises 16 residues. CDR3 DNA: TGTGCCAGCAGCCCCCCTGGGGGCCCGAGCTCCTACGAGCAGTACTTC. This sequence encodes CASSPPGGPSSYEQYF.

The chain links TRBV2 to TRBJ2-1, with TRBD1 as a possible D gene (5 bases). CDR1 is SNHLY and CDR2 is FYNNEI in the germline V gene. Trimming left V 5 bases short and J 5 bases short, with 13 bases between. There are 14 residues in the CDR3. The CDR3 nucleotides read TGTGCCAGCAGTCCTAGGGGCGGACACAATGAGCAGTTCTTC. It encodes CASSPRGGHNEQFF.

About this clonotype: This could be a read error, since a much larger clone is one nucleotide away. The conserved final phenylalanine or tryptophan is absent from the CDR3, which likely points to a read error. The chain has TRBV6-5 and TRBJ1-2; D is undetermined. The CDR3 extends over 16 amino acids. The ends were cut back, 0 bases at V and 4 bases at J, with 15 bases in the middle. Per the germline V gene, CDR1 is MNHEY and CDR2 is SVGAGI. In DNA form, the CDR3 reads TGTGCCAGCAGTTACTCCGGGTCCGCTTCTCCCTATGGCTACACCCTC. Translation gives CASSYSGSASPYGYTL.

The V call is TRBV20-1, the J call TRBJ2-7; TRBD1 agrees at 8 bases. V shed 5 bases and J 7 bases; nucleotides not matched to a gene: 10. Germline V lookup: CDR1 DFQATT, CDR2 SNEGSKA (reference sequence). The CDR3 runs to 13 residues. CDR3 loop: CSASQGAPREQYF. DNA for the CDR3: TGCAGTGCTTCCCAGGGGGCGCCGCGAGAGCAGTACTTC.

The chain uses TRBV28 and TRBJ2-3; the D call may be TRBD1 or TRBD2 (5 bases each). V was clipped by 10 bases and J by 3 bases, with 14 bases between them. This CDR3 has 13 amino acids. CDR1 and CDR2 (germline): MDHEN, SYDVKM. This CDR3 is CATFRDDTDTQYF. In nucleotides, the CDR3 is TGTGCCACCTTTAGGGACGATACAGATACGCAGTATTTT.

This clonotype was seen more than once but under ten times. This rearrangement joins TRBV6-2 or TRBV6-3 to TRBJ1-5; D gene unclear. Germline CDR1 and CDR2: MNHEY and SVGEGT. V was trimmed by 4 bases and J by 5 bases, leaving 15 bases between them. This CDR3 is 15 amino acids long. CDR3 DNA sequence: TGTGCCAGCAGTTCCGGCAAGATGGTACATCAGCCCCAGCATTTT. As protein: CASSSGKMVHQPQHF.

This clonotype was counted ten times or more. The chain joins TRBV11-2 to TRBJ1-5, with D maybe TRBD1 (6 bases). This CDR3 contains 15 residues. V was shortened by 5 bases and J by 1 base, with 12 bases between the two germline ends. Germline CDR1 SGHAT, CDR2 FQNNGV. CDR3: CASSPGGGSNQPQHF. The CDR3, as DNA: TGTGCCAGCAGCCCGGGAGGGGGGAGCAATCAGCCCCAGCATTTT. Full variable domain (missing parts from reference TRBV11-2 and TRBJ1-5): EAGVAQSPRYKIIEKRQSVAFWCNPISGHATLYWYQQILGQGPKLLIQFQNNGVVDDSQLPKDRFSAERLKGVDSTLKIQPAKLEDSAVYLCASSPGGGSNQPQHFGDGTRLSIL.

This clonotype came up once. This could be a read error, since a much larger clone is one nucleotide away. This chain connects TRBV20-1 to TRBJ2-1, with TRBD2 identical over 9 bases. Germline lookup yields CDR1 DFQATT and CDR2 SNEGSKA (reference sequence). This CDR3 contains 17 residues. CDR3 bases: TGCAGTGCTAGAGATTCCTATAGCGGGAGCTCCTACAGTGAGCAGTTCTTC. Translating gives CSARDSYSGSSYSEQFF.

This clonotype was detected many times. The genes are TRBV7-9 and TRBJ2-1; 13 bases map to TRBD2. This CDR3 is 19 amino acids long. Germline V CDR1 and CDR2: SEHNR, FQNEAQ (reference sequence). Trimming cost V 2 bases and J 0 bases; bases outside gene matches: 7. In DNA, the CDR3 is TGTGCCAGCAGCTTATCCGGACTAGCGGGGGCAAGCTCCTACAATGAGCAGTTCTTC. Protein sequence: CASSLSGLAGASSYNEQFF.

This clonotype was seen repeatedly, ten times or more. The J gene is TRBJ1-1, the V gene TRBV28; D ambiguous. Germline V lookup: CDR1 MDHEN, CDR2 SYDVKM. There are 15 residues in the CDR3. Trimming pared 6 bases from V and 1 base from J, leaving 15 bases between. CDR3 in amino acids: CASSIATDANTEAFF. Written as DNA, the CDR3 is TGTGCCAGCAGCATAGCGACGGATGCGAACACTGAAGCTTTCTTT.

The sample holds a few counts of this clonotype. The chain joins TRBV7-9 to TRBJ1-2; 11 positions match TRBD1. Germline V gives CDR1 SEHNR, CDR2 FQNEAQ (reference sequence). J gave up 4 bases and V 4 bases, and 11 bases lay outside the gene matches. There are 17 residues in the CDR3. The CDR3 nucleotides read TGTGCCAGCAGCTCAGGACAGGGGGCGCAGAGATCCTATGGCTACACCTTC. Translating it yields CASSSGQGAQRSYGYTF.

This sequence joins TRBV12-3 or TRBV12-4 and TRBJ2-1, with TRBD1 matching 8 bases. Trimming at V came to 6 bases and at J to 9 bases, leaving 4 bases not matched to a gene. The length of the CDR3 is 12 residues. This CDR3 is CASSRDRLEQFF. For the CDR3, the DNA is TGTGCCAGCAGCCGGGACAGGCTTGAGCAGTTCTTC.

This chain links TRBV4-2 with TRBJ1-4; a weak D match, TRBD1 (6 bases). The CDR3 consists of 15 residues. The V gene lost 6 bases and the J gene lost 2 bases, with 13 bases spanning the gap. Germline V gives CDR1 LGHNA, CDR2 YNFKEQ. CDR3: CASREGGSTNEKLFF. CDR3 DNA: TGTGCCAGCAGAGAAGGGGGGTCTACTAATGAAAAACTGTTTTTT.

This clonotype was picked up a small number of times. The conserved phenylalanine or tryptophan normally closing the CDR3 is absent here, so this likely arose from a read error. The chain links TRBV2 to TRBJ1-1; D gene uncertain. This CDR3 spans 11 amino acids. Germline V gene sequence: CDR1 SNHLY, CDR2 FYNNEI. V was trimmed by 8 bases and J by 11 bases, leaving 15 bases between them. The CDR3 sequence: CASAGGREAFL. In DNA form, the CDR3 reads TGTGCCAGCGCTGGAGGGAGGGAGGCTTTCTTA.

This chain joins TRBV20-1 and TRBJ2-7, with 8 nucleotides matching TRBD1. The length of the CDR3 is 14 residues. The germline V gene has CDR1 DFQATT and CDR2 SNEGSKA (reference sequence). This CDR3 is CSAPLGQASYEQYF. The CDR3 DNA reads TGCAGCGCCCCCCTGGGACAGGCCTCCTACGAGCAGTACTTC.

The chain is built from TRBV29-1 and TRBJ2-7; 9 bases match TRBD1. This CDR3 comprises 14 residues. From germline, CDR1 is SQVTM and CDR2 ANQGSEA. Germline trimming cut 6 bases from V and 3 bases from J; bases unmatched to any gene: 9. The CDR3 protein is CSVLSGTGNYEQYF. The DNA of the CDR3 is TGCAGCGTCCTTTCCGGGACAGGGAACTACGAGCAGTACTTC.

This clonotype is a singleton in its sample. This chain links TRBV6-2 or TRBV6-3 with TRBJ1-1; the D is unclear. V was cut by 0 bases and J by 11 bases, with 16 bases left in between. CDR1 is MNHEY and CDR2 is SVGEGT in the germline V gene. This CDR3 is built from 14 residues. The CDR3: CASSYSDITSEAFF. In DNA, the CDR3 is TGTGCCAGCAGTTACTCCGACATCACCTCAGAGGCTTTCTTT.

For the CDR3, the DNA is TGTGCCAGCAGCCGGACGACAGCGAACACTGAAGCTTTCTTT. Amino acid sequence: CASSRTTANTEAFF. This sequence joins TRBV11-2 and TRBJ1-1, with D possibly TRBD1 on 5 matching bases. Per the germline V gene, CDR1 is SGHAT and CDR2 is FQNNGV. The CDR3 consists of 14 residues. The V and J ends lost 5 bases and 1 base respectively, with 11 bases between them.

V gene TRBV20-1 combines with J gene TRBJ2-3; 9 bases map to TRBD2. V was pared by 4 bases and J by 1 base, with 6 bases of the junction left unmatched. This CDR3 spans 15 amino acids. The germline gives CDR1 DFQATT, CDR2 SNEGSKA (reference sequence). CDR3 residues: CSATTIAGGTDTQYF. The CDR3 nucleotides read TGCAGTGCTACAACCATAGCGGGAGGCACAGATACGCAGTATTTT.

This clonotype was recorded a few times. The chain is built from TRBV13 and TRBJ2-7, with D perhaps TRBD2 (6 bases). The CDR3 is 15 residues long. Germline CDR1 reads PRHDT; CDR2 reads FYEKMQ (reference sequence). V lost 2 bases, J lost 7 bases, and 18 bases lay in between. This CDR3 reads CASSLSGRFFEEQYF. In DNA, the CDR3 is TGTGCCAGCAGCTTAAGTGGGAGGTTCTTTGAGGAGCAGTACTTC.

This clonotype is medium-sized in the sample. This chain uses TRBV11-2 with TRBJ2-7; 8 nucleotides match TRBD1. V was pared by 0 bases and J by 5 bases, with 3 bases of the junction left unmatched. Looked up from germline, CDR1 is SGHAT and CDR2 is FQNNGV. The CDR3 totals 14 residues. CDR3 protein: CASSLEQGGNEQYF. CDR3 bases: TGTGCCAGCAGCTTAGAACAGGGGGGCAACGAGCAGTACTTC. Using reference TRBV11-2 and TRBJ2-7 for the parts outside the CDR3, the full variable domain is EAGVAQSPRYKIIEKRQSVAFWCNPISGHATLYWYQQILGQGPKLLIQFQNNGVVDDSQLPKDRFSAERLKGVDSTLKIQPAKLEDSAVYLCASSLEQGGNEQYFGPGTRLTVT.